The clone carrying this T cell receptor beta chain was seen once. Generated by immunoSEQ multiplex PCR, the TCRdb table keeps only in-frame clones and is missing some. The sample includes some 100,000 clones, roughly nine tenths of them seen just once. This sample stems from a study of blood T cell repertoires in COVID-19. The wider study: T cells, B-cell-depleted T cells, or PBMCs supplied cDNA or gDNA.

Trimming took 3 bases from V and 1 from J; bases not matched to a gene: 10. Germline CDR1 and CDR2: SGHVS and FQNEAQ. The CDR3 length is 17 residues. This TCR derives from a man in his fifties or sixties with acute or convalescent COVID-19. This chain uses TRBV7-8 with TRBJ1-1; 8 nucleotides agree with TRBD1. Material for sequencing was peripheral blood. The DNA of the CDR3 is TGTGCCAGCAGCTTCCTACCCCCGACAGGGGCGAACACTGAAGCTTTCTTT. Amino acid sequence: CASSFLPPTGANTEAFF. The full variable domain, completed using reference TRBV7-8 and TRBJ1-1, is GAGVSQSPRYKVAKRGQDVALRCDPISGHVSLFWYQQALGQGPEFLTYFQNEAQLDKSGLPSDRFFAERPEGSVSTLKIQRTQQEDSAVYLCASSFLPPTGANTEAFFGQGTRLTVV.